A single sample gave rise to the 7 T cell receptor beta chains below, sequenced in a study of molecular identifiers for immune sequencing clone quantification. MiXCR was run by TCRdb on the PCR reads, yielding one entry per CDR3 protein. Among about 510,000 distinct CDR3 sequences listed, 20% to 25% were seen once. The sample comprised naive CD8+ T cells from blood, with Jurkat cell RNA spiked in. Stated subset: FACS-sorted CD8+CD4-CCR7+CD45RA+ naive T cells. Receptors were obtained from a human donor in good health. Some libraries in this study had Jurkat cell RNA spiked in.

This clonotype was picked up many times. The gene calls are TRBV4-1 and TRBJ1-4, with a tentative D call TRBD1 (5 bases). Trimming left V 0 bases short and J 4 bases short, with 12 bases between. The length of the CDR3 is 16 residues. Per the germline V gene, CDR1 is MGHRA and CDR2 is YSYEKL. CDR3 protein: CASSQEQGRNNEKLFF. The DNA for the CDR3 is TGCGCCAGCAGCCAAGAGCAGGGAAGGAATAATGAAAAACTGTTTTTT.

In this sample, this clonotype turned up a few times. V usage is TRBV11-2 and J usage is TRBJ2-7; tentatively, D is TRBD2 (5 bases). The CDR3 consists of 15 residues. Germline assignment: CDR1 SGHAT and CDR2 FQNNGV. Trimming pared 4 bases from V and 2 bases from J, leaving 15 bases between. CDR3 sequence (DNA): TGTGCCAGCAGCTCCAGATCTAGCAAGACCTACGAGCAGTACTTC. Translating gives CASSSRSSKTYEQYF. Filled out from reference TRBV11-2 and TRBJ2-7, the complete variable domain reads EAGVAQSPRYKIIEKRQSVAFWCNPISGHATLYWYQQILGQGPKLLIQFQNNGVVDDSQLPKDRFSAERLKGVDSTLKIQPAKLEDSAVYLCASSSRSSKTYEQYFGPGTRLTVT.

This clonotype was seen at least ten times. This chain connects TRBV9 to TRBJ2-1; 8 bases line up with TRBD1. V gave up 3 bases and J gave up 0 bases; unmatched junction bases: 2. The germline V gene has CDR1 SGDLS and CDR2 YYNGEE. The CDR3 sequence is 15 residues long. The CDR3 sequence: CASSAGQDSYNEQFF. The CDR3 nucleotides are TGTGCCAGCAGCGCGGGACAGGACTCCTACAATGAGCAGTTCTTC.

This clonotype was counted between two and nine times. V usage is TRBV11-2 and J usage is TRBJ2-2; D is ambiguous. V lost 4 bases and J 3 bases, leaving 9 bases between the germline ends. The germline V gene encodes CDR1 SGHAT and CDR2 FQNNGV. The CDR3 runs to 14 residues. In DNA form, the CDR3 reads TGTGCCAGCAGCTCGACTCCATACACCGGGGAGCTGTTTTTT. Its translation is CASSSTPYTGELFF.

This clonotype was seen ten or more times. The chain joins TRBV27 to TRBJ2-3; D possibly corresponds to TRBD2 (6 bases). This CDR3 is 14 amino acids long. Between the trimmed V and J ends, which lost 2 bases and 6 bases, there was a span of 12 bases. The germline V gene has CDR1 MNHEY and CDR2 SMNVEV (reference sequence). CDR3 in DNA: TGTGCCAGCAGTTTAGATGGGAGGTCGGATACGCAGTATTTT. It is translated as CASSLDGRSDTQYF.

Regarding this clonotype: Just one base apart from a much larger clone, this may be a read error. This CDR3 is CAGSQGTDYEQYF. CDR3 coding DNA: TGTGCCGGCAGCCAGGGGACCGACTACGAGCAGTACTTC. The rearrangement uses TRBV14 and TRBJ2-7; tentatively, D is TRBD1 (6 bases). The CDR3 spans 13 residues. CDR1 is SGHDN and CDR2 is FVKESK in the germline V gene.

The V and J genes are TRBV19 and TRBJ1-1, with D tentatively TRBD1 (6 bases). V lost 7 bases and J 10 bases, leaving 19 bases between the germline ends. The CDR3 is 13 amino acids. The germline CDR1 and CDR2 sequences are LNHDA and SQIVND (reference sequence). DNA for the CDR3: TGTGCCAGTATGGCGGACAGCGAGCTTGCAGCTTTCTTT. Amino acids: CASMADSELAAFF.